This T cell receptor beta chain was identified in a study of response to subunit inactivated influenza vaccine. Study conclusions and caveats: Few additional T cells are recruited per seasonal influenza vaccination, authors suggested.

This clonotype showed up just a few times. Antigen: not known. CDR3 length: 16 residues. Germline V gives CDR1 SGDLS, CDR2 YYNGEE. The V and J ends lost 4 bases and 0 bases, in that order; junction bases with no gene match: 7. MiXCR was run by TCRdb on the RT-PCR reads, yielding one entry per CDR3 protein. The table has about half a million distinct CDR3 sequences, approximately 10% seen once. Sample: PBMCs from blood, taken roughly 6 weeks after vaccination. The J gene is TRBJ2-1, the V gene TRBV9; TRBD2 aligns across 7 bases. The TCR comes from a middle-aged man who received an inactivated influenza vaccine. The CDR3 is CASSPPSGGSYNEQFF. The DNA for the CDR3 is TGTGCCAGCAGCCCCCCTAGCGGAGGCTCCTACAATGAGCAGTTCTTC.